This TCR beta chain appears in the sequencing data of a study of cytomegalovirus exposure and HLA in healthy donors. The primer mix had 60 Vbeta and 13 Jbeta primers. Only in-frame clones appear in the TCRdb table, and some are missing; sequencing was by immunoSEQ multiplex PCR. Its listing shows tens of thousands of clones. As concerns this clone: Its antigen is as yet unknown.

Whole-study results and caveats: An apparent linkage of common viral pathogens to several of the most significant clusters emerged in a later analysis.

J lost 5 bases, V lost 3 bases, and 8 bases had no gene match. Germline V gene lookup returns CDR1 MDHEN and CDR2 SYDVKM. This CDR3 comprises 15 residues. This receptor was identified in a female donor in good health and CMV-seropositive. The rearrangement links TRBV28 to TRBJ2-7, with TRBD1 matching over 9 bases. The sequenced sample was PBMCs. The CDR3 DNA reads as TGTGCCAGCAGTTTGCCGGGGACAGGGCTCGACGAGCAGTACTTC. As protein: CASSLPGTGLDEQYF. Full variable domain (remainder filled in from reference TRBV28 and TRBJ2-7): DVKVTQSSRYLVKRTGEKVFLECVQDMDHENMFWYRQDPGLGLRLIYFSYDVKMKEKGDIPEGYSVSREKKERFSLILESASTNQTSMYLCASSLPGTGLDEQYFGPGTRLTVT.